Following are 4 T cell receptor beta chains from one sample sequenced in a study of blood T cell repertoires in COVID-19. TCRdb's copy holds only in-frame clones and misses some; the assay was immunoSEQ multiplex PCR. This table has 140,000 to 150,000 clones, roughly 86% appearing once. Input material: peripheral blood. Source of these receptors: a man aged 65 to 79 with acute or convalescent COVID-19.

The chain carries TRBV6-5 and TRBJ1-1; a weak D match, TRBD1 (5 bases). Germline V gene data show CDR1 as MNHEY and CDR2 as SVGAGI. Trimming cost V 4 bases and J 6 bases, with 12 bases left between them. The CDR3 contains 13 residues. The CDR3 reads CASSSTRGSEAFF. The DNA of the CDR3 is TGTGCCAGCAGTTCCACACGGGGGTCTGAAGCTTTCTTT.

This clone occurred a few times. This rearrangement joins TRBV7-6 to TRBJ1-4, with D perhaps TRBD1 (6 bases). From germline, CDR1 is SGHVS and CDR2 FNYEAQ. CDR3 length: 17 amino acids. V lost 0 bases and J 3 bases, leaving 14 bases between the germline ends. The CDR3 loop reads CASSLAIMGGPNEKLFF. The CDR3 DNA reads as TGTGCCAGCAGCTTAGCGATCATGGGGGGGCCTAATGAAAAACTGTTTTTT.

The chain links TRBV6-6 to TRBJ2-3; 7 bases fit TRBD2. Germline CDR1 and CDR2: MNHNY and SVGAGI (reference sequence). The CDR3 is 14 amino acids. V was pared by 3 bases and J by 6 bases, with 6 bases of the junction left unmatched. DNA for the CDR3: TGTGCCAGCAGTTATACCAGCGGGATTGATACGCAGTATTTT. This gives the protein CASSYTSGIDTQYF.

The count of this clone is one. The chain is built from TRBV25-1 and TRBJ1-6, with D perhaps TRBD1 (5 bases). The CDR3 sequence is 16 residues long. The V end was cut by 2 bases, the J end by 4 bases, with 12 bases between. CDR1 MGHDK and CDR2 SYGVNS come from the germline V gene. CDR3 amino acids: CASSEQGRAYNSPLHF. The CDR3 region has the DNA TGTGCCAGCAGTGAACAGGGAAGGGCGTATAATTCACCCCTCCACTTT.